This TCR beta chain was retrieved from a study of Ad26.COV2.S vaccination and SARS-CoV-2 variants. On the study more broadly: Sample donor was a member of the COV1001 Ad26.COV2.S trial arm. Overall study results and limits: Reportedly, spike-specific CD8+ and CD4+ T cell responses achieved substantial breadth once vaccination had taken place. Those who received vaccine or placebo ended up with similar non-spike TCR breadth.

Repertoires were generated with immunoSEQ multiplex PCR, while TCRdb's copy carries only in-frame clones and drops some. The data show 200,000 to 250,000 clones, 85% to 90% seen once. This clone was observed a few times. Antigen unknown. As to treatment: some 20 received Ad26.COV2.S at low or high dose, single or two shots; a few received placebo; per-sample allocation not given. Sampling occurred on day 63 after the first vaccine or placebo injection. The specimen comprised peripheral blood, sampled in a trial of Ad26.COV2.S vaccine versus placebo. The sequence came from a person between 18 and 59 years old who received the Ad26.COV2.S COVID-19 vaccine or a placebo.

The CDR3 DNA is TGTGCCACCAGTGATTTAGGGACAGGGTGGTCCGGGGAGCTGTTTTTT. It codes for CATSDLGTGWSGELFF. The chain has TRBV24-1 and TRBJ2-2; 9 positions agree with TRBD1. CDR3 length equals 16 residues. The trim removed 1 base at V and 6 bases at J, leaving 5 bases unmatched. Germline CDR1 is KGHDR and CDR2 is SFDVKD.